Presented here are 23 T cell receptor beta chains from one specimen sequenced in a study of long-term antiretroviral therapy in people with HIV. Sequencing relied on immunoSEQ assay v3.0, run at survey level. This table comes from immunoSEQ multiplex PCR, and its TCRdb copy is limited to in-frame clones, with some not included. Counted here are almost 25,000 clones, 70% to 85% occurring once; the ten biggest clones make up more than 2%. The material sequenced was unsorted PBMCs, taken 3 years after starting antiretroviral therapy. These receptors came from a man aged 45-65 years with HIV.

This clone was picked up a small number of times. The gene calls are TRBV28 and TRBJ1-1; D perhaps matches TRBD1 (6 bases). The CDR3 loop spans 13 amino acids. In germline, CDR1 is MDHEN, CDR2 SYDVKM. The germline V and J ends were trimmed by 8 bases and 2 bases, with 12 bases remaining between them. The CDR3 loop reads CASDEGDNTEAFF. The CDR3, as DNA: TGTGCCAGCGACGAGGGGGATAACACTGAAGCTTTCTTT.

This chain links TRBV5-1 with TRBJ1-1; no clear D gene. Per the germline V gene, CDR1 is SGHRS and CDR2 is YFSETQ. The CDR3 totals 13 residues. The V end lost 0 bases, the J end lost 0 bases, and 3 bases lay between the germline ends. The CDR3 DNA sequence: TGCGCCAGCAGCTTGGTTATGAACACTGAAGCTTTCTTT. This translates into CASSLVMNTEAFF.

This chain uses TRBV7-9 with TRBJ2-2; TRBD2 matches at 10 bases. Germline assignment: CDR1 SEHNR and CDR2 FQNEAQ (reference sequence). V shed 5 bases, J shed 1 base, and the junction held 7 bases outside the gene matches. This CDR3 is 17 amino acids long. The DNA of the CDR3 is TGTGCCAGCAGCCCATACCGGACTAGCGGGAACACCGGGGAGCTGTTTTTT. Its translation is CASSPYRTSGNTGELFF.

CDR3 in amino acids: CASSLGFSYNEQFF. The CDR3 DNA sequence: TGCGCCAGCAGCTTAGGATTCTCTTACAATGAGCAGTTCTTC. The chain joins TRBV5-1 to TRBJ2-1; no clear D gene. CDR3 length equals 14 residues. V gave up 2 bases and J gave up 4 bases, with 10 bases separating them. Germline V lookup: CDR1 SGHRS, CDR2 YFSETQ.

Written as DNA, the CDR3 is TGTGCCATCAGTGAGTCGAGAGCCGACGAGCAGTACTTC. The encoded protein is CAISESRADEQYF. The chain employs TRBV10-3 and TRBJ2-7; D is unclear. Germline V CDR1 and CDR2: ENHRY, SYGVKD. This CDR3 is built from 13 residues. The V end lost 0 bases, the J end lost 5 bases, and 8 bases lay between the germline ends.

This clone was counted a few times. V usage is TRBV27 and J usage is TRBJ1-2; possible D gene TRBD1, 5 bases. Trimming shortened V by 6 bases and J by 7 bases, and 12 bases separated the two germline ends. The CDR3 sequence is 12 residues long. Germline CDR1 reads MNHEY; CDR2 reads SMNVEV (reference sequence). The CDR3 loop is CASRTGGGGYTF. For the CDR3, the DNA is TGTGCCAGCAGGACCGGGGGGGGTGGCTACACCTTC.

The chain couples TRBV11-2 to TRBJ2-7, with D perhaps TRBD1 (6 bases). Trimming stripped 4 bases from V and 4 bases from J, with 14 bases between. The CDR3 covers 14 residues. Germline CDR1 SGHAT, CDR2 FQNNGV. As DNA, the CDR3 is TGTGCCAGCAGCTCGTCCCGGGACATTTACGAGCAGTACTTC. Its translation is CASSSSRDIYEQYF.

This clone was recorded once. The rearrangement uses TRBV28 and TRBJ1-2; D uncertain. The germline V gene has CDR1 MDHEN and CDR2 SYDVKM. V shed 6 bases and J shed 0 bases, with 5 bases lying between them. This CDR3 is built from 12 residues. The CDR3 coding sequence is TGTGCCAGCAGCAATGCTAACTATGGCTACACCTTC. Protein: CASSNANYGYTF.

This clone was picked up a small number of times. This chain links TRBV19 with TRBJ2-7; D is unresolved. Looked up from germline, CDR1 is LNHDA and CDR2 is SQIVND (reference sequence). Between the trimmed V and J ends, which lost 3 bases and 0 bases, there was a span of 6 bases. This CDR3 has 13 residues. The CDR3 loop is CASSMGFSYEQYF. CDR3 DNA: TGTGCCAGTAGTATGGGCTTCTCCTACGAGCAGTACTTC.

The genes are TRBV7-2 and TRBJ2-7; weak D call: TRBD1 (5 bases). This CDR3 has 13 amino acids. V was shortened by 5 bases and J by 5 bases, with 13 bases between the two germline ends. Germline loops: CDR1 SGHTA, CDR2 FQGNSA. The CDR3 DNA reads TGTGCCAGCAGCCCCCCGACAGAGCACGAGCAGTACTTC. Protein: CASSPPTEHEQYF.

The J gene is TRBJ2-5, the V gene TRBV5-1; 8 nucleotides agree with TRBD2. This CDR3 region has 15 residues. The ends lost 5 bases at V and 5 bases at J; junction bases unmatched: 11. CDR1 is SGHRS and CDR2 is YFSETQ in the germline V gene. The CDR3 is CASRPHSGTGETQYF. CDR3 sequence (DNA): TGCGCCAGCAGACCTCATAGCGGGACGGGGGAGACCCAGTACTTC.

The chain combines TRBV6-5 with TRBJ2-7, with 8 nucleotides matching TRBD1. The junction had 6 bases not matched to a gene; V was cut back by 0 bases and J by 5 bases. The CDR3 is 15 residues long. Germline CDR1 is MNHEY and CDR2 is SVGAGI. In DNA form, the CDR3 reads TGTGCCAGCAGTTACTCCGGACAGGGAAAAAACGAGCAGTACTTC. It yields the protein CASSYSGQGKNEQYF.

The rearrangement joins TRBV7-2 to TRBJ1-1; no firm D call. The germline gives CDR1 SGHTA, CDR2 FQGNSA. V lost 5 bases to trimming and J lost 2 bases, with 15 bases between them. The CDR3 is made up of 15 amino acids. The CDR3 bases are TGTGCCAGCAGCCTGAACCGGGCCCCAAACACTGAAGCTTTCTTT. It codes for CASSLNRAPNTEAFF. Looking up the rest from reference TRBV7-2 and TRBJ1-1 gives the full variable domain: GAGVSQSPSNKVTEKGKDVELRCDPISGHTALYWYRQSLGQGLEFLIYFQGNSAPDKSGLPSDRFSAERTGGSVSTLTIQRTQQEDSAVYLCASSLNRAPNTEAFFGQGTRLTVV.

This chain uses TRBV10-3 with TRBJ2-3; 7 bases match TRBD2. CDR1 ENHRY and CDR2 SYGVKD come from the germline V gene. This CDR3 comprises 13 residues. The V segment lost 3 bases and the J segment 5 bases; nucleotides outside the gene matches: 2. The CDR3 sequence is CAISDGEGDTQYF. CDR3 nucleotide sequence: TGTGCCATCAGTGATGGGGAGGGAGATACGCAGTATTTT.

This clone was recorded only once. The rearrangement joins TRBV27 to TRBJ1-1, with no clear D. CDR1 is MNHEY and CDR2 is SMNVEV in the germline V gene (reference sequence). The CDR3 is 14 residues long. Trimming cost V 5 bases and J 3 bases, with 13 bases left between them. The CDR3 sequence: CASSRIGLYTEAFF. CDR3 nucleotide sequence: TGTGCCAGCAGTCGCATAGGGTTGTACACTGAAGCTTTCTTT.

The chain uses TRBV18 and TRBJ2-2; D is tentatively TRBD1 or TRBD2 (6 bases each). The CDR3 sequence is 17 residues long. V lost 0 bases to trimming and J lost 2 bases, with 13 bases between them. Germline V gene sequence: CDR1 KGHSH, CDR2 LQKENI. CDR3: CASSPPPGALNTGELFF. The CDR3 nucleotides read TGTGCCAGCTCACCACCACCGGGGGCACTCAACACCGGGGAGCTGTTTTTT.

In this sample, this clone turned up once. The V and J genes are TRBV11-3 and TRBJ2-3, with 7 bases identical to TRBD2. Germline assignment: CDR1 SGHNT and CDR2 YENEEA. The trim removed 1 base at V and 0 bases at J, leaving 4 bases unmatched. The CDR3 loop spans 16 amino acids. The CDR3 is CASSLVSGGSTDTQYF. The CDR3 nucleotides read TGTGCCAGCAGCTTAGTGTCGGGAGGAAGCACAGATACGCAGTATTTT.

The J gene is TRBJ2-4, the V gene TRBV4-3; TRBD1 is a possible D gene (7 bases). This CDR3 region has 17 residues. Trimming took 0 bases from V and 3 from J, leaving 15 bases between them. The germline V gene encodes CDR1 LGHNA and CDR2 YSLEER. CDR3 sequence (DNA): TGCGCCAGCAGCCAAGATCGCAGGGGGGATGGCAAAAACATTCAGTACTTC. This gives the protein CASSQDRRGDGKNIQYF.

The rearrangement uses TRBV30 and TRBJ1-1; D is undetermined. V dropped 6 bases and J dropped 3 bases, with 17 bases sitting between them. Germline CDR1 reads GTSNPN; CDR2 reads SVGIG (reference sequence). The CDR3 spans 14 residues. CDR3 residues: CACKKRATDTEAFF. In DNA form, the CDR3 reads TGTGCCTGTAAAAAGAGGGCAACGGACACTGAAGCTTTCTTT.

The V gene is TRBV14, the J gene TRBJ2-1; D gene uncertain. This CDR3 has 13 residues. Trimming removed 0 bases from V and 4 bases from J, with 4 bases in between. Germline V gene sequence: CDR1 SGHDN, CDR2 FVKESK. The CDR3 nucleotides read TGTGCCAGCAGCCAAGAACGATACAATGAGCAGTTCTTC. As protein: CASSQERYNEQFF.

This clone is a singleton in its sample. The chain employs TRBV5-1 and TRBJ1-4, with D uncertain. Trimming removed 2 bases at V and 6 bases at J, with 20 bases between. CDR3 length: 17 residues. The germline gives CDR1 SGHRS, CDR2 YFSETQ. CDR3 in amino acids: CASSFGPPGWKDEKLFF. For the CDR3, the DNA is TGCGCCAGCAGCTTCGGGCCACCGGGCTGGAAGGATGAAAAACTGTTTTTT.

The CDR3 sequence: CASQDTVNQPQHF. Written as DNA, the CDR3 is TGTGCCAGTCAGGACACCGTCAATCAGCCCCAGCATTTT. The chain combines TRBV28 with TRBJ1-5, with a tentative D call TRBD1 (5 bases). The germline gives CDR1 MDHEN, CDR2 SYDVKM. Between the trimmed V and J ends, which lost 9 bases and 3 bases, there was a span of 12 bases. This CDR3 comprises 13 residues. The full variable domain, with the rest looked up from reference TRBV28 and TRBJ1-5, is DVKVTQSSRYLVKRTGEKVFLECVQDMDHENMFWYRQDPGLGLRLIYFSYDVKMKEKGDIPEGYSVSREKKERFSLILESASTNQTSMYLCASQDTVNQPQHFGDGTRLSIL.

V and J are TRBV10-1 and TRBJ2-1; D is perhaps TRBD1 or TRBD2 (5 bases each). Trimming shortened V by 2 bases and J by 7 bases, and 9 bases separated the two germline ends. The CDR3 totals 13 residues. From germline, CDR1 is WNHNN and CDR2 SYGVQD (reference sequence). The CDR3 region is CASSEKGPNEQFF. The CDR3 nucleotides read TGCGCCAGCAGTGAGAAGGGACCGAATGAGCAGTTCTTC.